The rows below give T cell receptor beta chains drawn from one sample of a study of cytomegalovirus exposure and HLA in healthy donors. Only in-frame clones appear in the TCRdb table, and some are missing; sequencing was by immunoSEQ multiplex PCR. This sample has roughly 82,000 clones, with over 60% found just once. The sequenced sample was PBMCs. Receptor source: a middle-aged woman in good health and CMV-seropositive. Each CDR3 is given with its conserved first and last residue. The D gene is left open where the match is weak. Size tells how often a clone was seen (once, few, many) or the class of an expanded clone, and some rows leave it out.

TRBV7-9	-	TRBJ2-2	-	CASSYQGPPTGELFF	TGTGCCAGCAGTTATCAGGGGCCCCCCACCGGGGAGCTGTTTTTT
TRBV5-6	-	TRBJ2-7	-	CASSSPGASSYEQYF	TGTGCCAGCAGCTCACCAGGGGCTAGCTCCTACGAGCAGTACTTC
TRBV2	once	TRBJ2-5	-	CASSGLQETQYF	TGTGCCTCCTCAGGGCTACAAGAGACCCAGTACTTC
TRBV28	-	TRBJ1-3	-	CASSHQGSGNTIYF	TGTGCCAGCAGTCACCAGGGATCTGGAAACACCATATATTTT
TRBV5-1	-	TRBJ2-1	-	CASSLIQEAEQFF	TGCGCCAGCAGCTTAATTCAGGAGGCTGAGCAGTTCTTC
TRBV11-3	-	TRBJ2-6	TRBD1	CASSLNQGQGAGANVLTF	TGTGCCAGCAGTTTGAACCAGGGACAGGGGGCTGGGGCCAACGTCCTGACTTTC
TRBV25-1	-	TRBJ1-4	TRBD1	CASSESGRGHEKLFF	TGTGCCAGCAGTGAATCCGGCAGGGGGCATGAAAAACTGTTTTTT
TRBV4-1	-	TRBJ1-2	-	CASSLEGLNYGYTF	TGCGCCAGCAGCCTTGAGGGACTAAACTATGGCTACACCTTC
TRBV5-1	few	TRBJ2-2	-	CASSLQGGTGELFF	TGCGCCAGCAGCTTGCAGGGAGGCACCGGGGAGCTGTTTTTT
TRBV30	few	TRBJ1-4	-	CAWSPPDGGNEKLFF	TGTGCCTGGAGTCCCCCGGACGGGGGGAATGAAAAACTGTTTTTT
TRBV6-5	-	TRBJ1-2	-	CASSSRSDYGYTF	TGTGCCAGCAGTTCTAGAAGTGACTATGGCTACACCTTC
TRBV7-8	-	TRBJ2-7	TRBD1	CASSFSGTGDEQYF	TGTGCCAGCAGCTTCTCCGGGACAGGGGACGAGCAGTACTTC
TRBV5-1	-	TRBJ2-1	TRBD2	CASSLASLAGANEQFF	TGCGCCAGCAGCTTGGCCAGTCTAGCGGGAGCAAATGAGCAGTTCTTC
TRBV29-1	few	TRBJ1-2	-	CSVAGGVGDGYTF	TGCAGCGTTGCGGGGGGAGTGGGTGATGGCTACACCTTC